The 29 T cell receptor beta chains listed next were all sequenced from one sample in a study of CD8+ T cells in alopecia areata. RNA extraction was followed by reverse transcription into cDNA, which acted as the sequencing template. Produced via immunoSEQ multiplex PCR; TCRdb's table is partial and in-frame only. The table lists a few hundred thousand clones, less than 80% of them singletons. Sequences were derived from CD4+ T cells sorted from blood, sampled at week 0. These receptors were taken from a human donor with alopecia areata.

The chain uses TRBV30 and TRBJ1-1; D remains ambiguous. Per the germline V gene, CDR1 is GTSNPN and CDR2 is SVGIG (reference sequence). The CDR3 is made up of 13 amino acids. With 3 bases removed from V and 8 bases from J, the gap between germline ends came to 16 bases. Written as DNA, the CDR3 is TGTGCCTGGAGCGTGCAGGTTACCGCGGAAGCTTTCTTT. It codes for CAWSVQVTAEAFF.

V is TRBV27 and J is TRBJ1-6, with D uncertain. This CDR3 is built from 13 residues. Germline V gene sequence: CDR1 MNHEY, CDR2 SMNVEV (reference sequence). Trimming removed 2 bases from V and 7 bases from J, with 6 bases in between. In nucleotides, the CDR3 is TGTGCCAGCAGTTTAGATTTCAATTCACCCCTCCACTTT. This sequence encodes CASSLDFNSPLHF.

In DNA, the CDR3 is TGTGCCAGCGCGACTCAGGGTCCGAACACTGAAGCTTTCTTT. It codes for CASATQGPNTEAFF. The V gene is TRBV2, the J gene TRBJ1-1; a possible D gene is TRBD1 (5 bases). In germline, CDR1 is SNHLY, CDR2 FYNNEI. V was trimmed by 8 bases and J by 1 base, leaving 14 bases between them. This CDR3 contains 14 residues. Supplemented by reference TRBV2 and TRBJ1-1, the full variable domain reads EPEVTQTPSHQVTQMGQEVILRCVPISNHLYFYWYRQILGQKVEFLVSFYNNEISEKSEIFDDQFSVERPDGSNFTLKIRSTKLEDSAMYFCASATQGPNTEAFFGQGTRLTVV.

This CDR3 is CAWSDRSTDTQYF. The CDR3 coding sequence is TGTGCCTGGAGTGATAGGAGCACAGATACGCAGTATTTT. The chain combines TRBV30 with TRBJ2-3; D unclear. Deletions cut 1 base from V and 0 bases from J, with 5 bases between. Germline V lookup: CDR1 GTSNPN, CDR2 SVGIG (reference sequence). This CDR3 has 13 amino acids.

J is TRBJ2-6 and V is TRBV4-3; unclear D gene. This CDR3 contains 15 residues. Germline CDR1 LGHNA, CDR2 YSLEER. Trimming shortened V by 4 bases and J by 0 bases, and 7 bases separated the two germline ends. CDR3 DNA: TGCGCCAGCAGCCCACAGACCTCTGGGGCCAACGTCCTGACTTTC. Translation gives CASSPQTSGANVLTF.

The table lists this clone with a few counts. The chain is built from TRBV9 and TRBJ2-3; D may correspond to TRBD1 or TRBD2 (5 bases each). The CDR3 length is 13 residues. V lost 4 bases to trimming and J lost 7 bases, with 13 bases between them. The germline V gene encodes CDR1 SGDLS and CDR2 YYNGEE. CDR3 sequence (DNA): TGTGCCAGCAGCCCTCGGGACGCCTATACGCAGTATTTT. Protein sequence: CASSPRDAYTQYF.

The J gene is TRBJ1-1, the V gene TRBV9; D not certain. CDR3 size: 12 residues. V was trimmed by 0 bases and J by 8 bases, leaving 8 bases between them. Germline V gives CDR1 SGDLS, CDR2 YYNGEE. This CDR3 is CASSVDGREAFF. The DNA for the CDR3 is TGTGCCAGCAGCGTAGATGGCAGGGAAGCTTTCTTT.

The genes are TRBV29-1 and TRBJ2-1; 8 bases line up with TRBD2. The germline V gene encodes CDR1 SQVTM and CDR2 ANQGSEA. CDR3 size: 14 residues. Trimming took 4 bases from V and 4 from J; bases not matched to a gene: 6. The CDR3 nucleotides read TGCAGCGTTGTCGGGGGGGAATTATACAATGAGCAGTTCTTC. It yields the protein CSVVGGELYNEQFF.

The V call is TRBV29-1, the J call TRBJ2-1; 9 nucleotides line up with TRBD2. CDR1 and CDR2 (germline): SQVTM, ANQGSEA. V trimming: 7 bases; J trimming: 8 bases; junction bases outside the gene matches: 12. This CDR3 region has 14 residues. As DNA, the CDR3 is TGCAGCGCTAGTCGCGGGGGGGCCGTCGATGAGCAGTTCTTC. As protein: CSASRGGAVDEQFF.

This chain joins TRBV30 and TRBJ2-7; 8 bases agree with TRBD1. V shed 1 base and J 5 bases; nucleotides not matched to a gene: 7. The V gene's germline CDR1 is GTSNPN and CDR2 SVGIG (reference sequence). This CDR3 has 14 residues. CDR3 coding DNA: TGTGCCTGGAGTGCGGACAGGGCAGCCGACGAGCAGTACTTC. As protein: CAWSADRAADEQYF.

The rearrangement joins TRBV2 to TRBJ2-3; TRBD2 might be the D (6 bases). CDR1 is SNHLY and CDR2 is FYNNEI in the germline V gene. Trimming left V 4 bases short and J 2 bases short, with 10 bases between. The CDR3 length is 14 residues. CDR3 amino acids: CASSASGHTDTQYF. The CDR3 DNA sequence: TGTGCCAGCAGTGCCAGCGGGCACACAGATACGCAGTATTTT. Full variable domain (rest looked up from reference TRBV2 and TRBJ2-3): EPEVTQTPSHQVTQMGQEVILRCVPISNHLYFYWYRQILGQKVEFLVSFYNNEISEKSEIFDDQFSVERPDGSNFTLKIRSTKLEDSAMYFCASSASGHTDTQYFGPGTRLTVL.

The sample holds one count of this clone. The rearrangement uses TRBV7-2 and TRBJ2-5; 7 bases are a match to TRBD2. The V gene end was trimmed by 1 base and the J gene end by 5 bases; junction bases not matched to a gene: 10. From germline, CDR1 is SGHTA and CDR2 FQGNSA. The CDR3 length is 16 residues. The CDR3 DNA is TGTGCCAGCAGCTTAGACCTATCGGGGGGTCGGGAGACCCAGTACTTC. It is translated as CASSLDLSGGRETQYF.

The chain has TRBV6-1 and TRBJ2-1; D ambiguous. Between the trimmed V and J ends, which lost 2 bases and 0 bases, there was a span of 14 bases. Germline V lookup: CDR1 MNHNS, CDR2 SASEGT. The CDR3 length is 17 residues. The CDR3 DNA reads TGTGCCAGCAGTGAATTGCTGCGGCAGGACTCCTACAATGAGCAGTTCTTC. Amino acid sequence: CASSELLRQDSYNEQFF.

The gene calls are TRBV19 and TRBJ2-2, with D perhaps TRBD1 (5 bases). Germline assignment: CDR1 LNHDA and CDR2 SQIVND (reference sequence). The length of the CDR3 is 18 residues. The V and J ends lost 9 bases and 1 base respectively, with 24 bases between them. The CDR3 nucleotides are TGTGCCAGCACGGGCCCTCGGGCAGGGCCGTGGAACACCGGGGAGCTGTTTTTT. Translation: CASTGPRAGPWNTGELFF. Combining the CDR3 with reference TRBV19 and TRBJ2-2 gives the whole variable domain DGGITQSPKYLFRKEGQNVTLSCEQNLNHDAMYWYRQDPGQGLRLIYYSQIVNDFQKGDIAEGYSVSREKKESFPLTVTSAQKNPTAFYLCASTGPRAGPWNTGELFFGEGSRLTVL.

The chain employs TRBV6-6 and TRBJ1-1; no clear D. The CDR3 totals 11 residues. The germline gives CDR1 MNHNY, CDR2 SVGAGI (reference sequence). Trimming removed 5 bases from V and 8 bases from J, with 9 bases in between. CDR3 sequence reads: CASSLGREAFF. The CDR3 region has the DNA TGTGCCAGCAGTCTGGGGAGGGAAGCTTTCTTT.

V usage is TRBV5-1 and J usage is TRBJ1-6; D gene ambiguous. Germline loops: CDR1 SGHRS, CDR2 YFSETQ. Trimming removed 4 bases from V and 5 bases from J, with 10 bases in between. This CDR3 is 14 amino acids long. The CDR3 bases are TGCGCCAGCAGCCCGGGCCTCAATAATTCACCCCTCCACTTT. Amino acid sequence: CASSPGLNNSPLHF.

The V and J genes are TRBV5-1 and TRBJ1-3; D gene ambiguous. Trimming took off 0 bases at V and 4 bases at J, with 2 bases between the two ends. Germline CDR1 SGHRS, CDR2 YFSETQ. This CDR3 region has 12 residues. CDR3 in amino acids: CASSLEGNTIYF. The CDR3 nucleotides read TGCGCCAGCAGCTTGGAAGGAAACACCATATATTTT. Combining the CDR3 with reference TRBV5-1 and TRBJ1-3 gives the whole variable domain KAGVTQTPRYLIKTRGQQVTLSCSPISGHRSVSWYQQTPGQGLQFLFEYFSETQRNKGNFPGRFSGRQFSNSRSEMNVSTLELGDSALYLCASSLEGNTIYFGEGSWLTVV.

The sample holds a few counts of this clone. V gene TRBV28 combines with J gene TRBJ1-4; no reliable D call. Between the trimmed V and J ends, which lost 7 bases and 4 bases, there was a span of 10 bases. Germline CDR1 reads MDHEN; CDR2 reads SYDVKM. The CDR3 is 13 residues long. The CDR3 DNA follows: TGTGCCAGCACTCGCGCGCTTAATGAAAAACTGTTTTTT. As protein: CASTRALNEKLFF.

V and J are TRBV25-1 and TRBJ2-4; no clear D. This CDR3 contains 14 residues. Germline CDR1 reads MGHDK; CDR2 reads SYGVNS. Deletions cut 5 bases from V and 0 bases from J, with 8 bases between. The CDR3 DNA follows: TGTGCCAGCAGTAACCGGCTAGCCAAAAACATTCAGTACTTC. Translating gives CASSNRLAKNIQYF.

The chain is built from TRBV2 and TRBJ2-4; no clear D gene. V shed 3 bases and J shed 5 bases, with 8 bases lying between them. CDR1 and CDR2 (germline): SNHLY, FYNNEI. The CDR3 is 13 amino acids. The CDR3 loop is CASSEAKENIQYF. The CDR3 DNA sequence: TGTGCCAGCAGTGAGGCCAAGGAAAACATTCAGTACTTC.

This clone was detected only a few times. The V gene is TRBV5-1, the J gene TRBJ2-7; 7 nucleotides agree with TRBD2. Germline V gives CDR1 SGHRS, CDR2 YFSETQ. The CDR3 consists of 15 residues. V was pared by 4 bases and J by 3 bases, with 10 bases of the junction left unmatched. CDR3 sequence reads: CASSRGTNADYEQYF. The DNA of the CDR3 is TGCGCCAGCAGCCGAGGGACTAACGCCGACTACGAGCAGTACTTC.

This clone came up a few times. The chain has TRBV29-1 and TRBJ2-1, with TRBD2 identical over 9 bases. This CDR3 is 14 amino acids long. V trimming: 3 bases; J trimming: 8 bases; junction bases outside the gene matches: 8. The germline V gene has CDR1 SQVTM and CDR2 ANQGSEA. CDR3 loop: CSVEPLAGPYEQFF. The CDR3 coding sequence is TGCAGCGTTGAGCCTCTAGCGGGGCCATATGAGCAGTTCTTC.

The V and J genes are TRBV6-1 and TRBJ2-6, with D unresolved. Germline V lookup: CDR1 MNHNS, CDR2 SASEGT. This CDR3 comprises 13 residues. The V end lost 7 bases, the J end lost 0 bases, and 4 bases lay between the germline ends. The CDR3 bases are TGTGCCAGCACGAACTCTGGGGCCAACGTCCTGACTTTC. Its translation: CASTNSGANVLTF.

The chain is built from TRBV15 and TRBJ1-2; D perhaps matches TRBD1 (6 bases). The CDR3 consists of 14 residues. Trimming cost V 3 bases and J 5 bases, with 13 bases left between them. Germline V gene lookup returns CDR1 LNHNV and CDR2 YYDKDF (reference sequence). CDR3 sequence reads: CATSSRIGTYGYTF. The CDR3 nucleotides are TGTGCCACCAGCAGCCGAATCGGGACATATGGCTACACCTTC. Supplemented by reference TRBV15 and TRBJ1-2, the full variable domain reads DAMVIQNPRYQVTQFGKPVTLSCSQTLNHNVMYWYQQKSSQAPKLLFHYYDKDFNNEADTPDNFQSRRPNTSFCFLDIRSPGLGDTAMYLCATSSRIGTYGYTFGSGTRLTVV.

The chain is built from TRBV18 and TRBJ1-6; D unresolved. V was shortened by 3 bases and J by 7 bases, with 19 bases between the two germline ends. The germline V gene encodes CDR1 KGHSH and CDR2 LQKENI. This CDR3 comprises 17 residues. The CDR3 bases are TGTGCCAGCTCACCGCTGGGTGTGGCACAGACCAATTCACCCCTCCACTTT. Its translation is CASSPLGVAQTNSPLHF.

The CDR3 coding sequence is TGTGCCTGGAGGGAAACCGGGGAGCTGTTTTTT. This sequence encodes CAWRETGELFF. The V and J genes are TRBV30 and TRBJ2-2; the D is unclear. The CDR3 extends over 11 amino acids. Germline V gives CDR1 GTSNPN, CDR2 SVGIG (reference sequence). Trimming removed 3 bases at V and 5 bases at J, with 4 bases between. The variable domain in full, completed from reference TRBV30 and TRBJ2-2, reads SQTIHQWPATLVQPVGSPLSLECTVEGTSNPNLYWYRQAAGRGLQLLFYSVGIGQISSEVPQNLSASRPQDRQFILSSKKLLLSDSGFYLCAWRETGELFFGEGSRLTVL.

The V gene is TRBV5-4, the J gene TRBJ1-6; possibly TRBD1 for D (6 bases). With 0 bases removed from V and 4 bases from J, the gap between germline ends came to 8 bases. This CDR3 comprises 15 residues. In germline, CDR1 is SGHNT, CDR2 YYREEE (reference sequence). CDR3 protein: CASSLDRAYNSPLHF. The CDR3 coding sequence is TGTGCCAGCAGCTTGGACAGGGCTTATAATTCACCCCTCCACTTT.

The rearrangement joins TRBV18 to TRBJ2-6; 9 bases are shared with TRBD2. The CDR3 has 18 residues. CDR1 and CDR2 from the germline V gene are KGHSH and LQKENI. Losses at the gene ends were 3 bases for V and 3 bases for J; bases not matched to a gene: 9. DNA for the CDR3: TGTGCCAGCTCACCCCGCGGCGGGGGGGCTAATGGGGCCAACGTCCTGACTTTC. As protein: CASSPRGGGANGANVLTF.

The chain couples TRBV4-3 to TRBJ2-7; D may correspond to TRBD1 or TRBD2 (6 bases each). The V end lost 1 base, the J end lost 2 bases, and 15 bases lay between the germline ends. Per the germline V gene, CDR1 is LGHNA and CDR2 is YSLEER. The CDR3 extends over 16 amino acids. The CDR3 sequence is CASSQALGGTPYEQYF. CDR3 nucleotide sequence: TGCGCCAGCAGCCAAGCTCTAGGGGGGACTCCCTACGAGCAGTACTTC.